Sequencing of this T cell receptor (beta chain) was carried out in a study of blood T cell repertoires in COVID-19. Participant ages covered roughly 18 to 89 years across 20 to 25 US areas. Per germline, CDR1 MNHEY and CDR2 SVGEGT. CDR3 size: 12 residues. In the original analysis: Reference gene primer amplification yielded estimated nucleated cell counts. Only in-frame clones appear in the TCRdb table, and some are missing; sequencing was by immunoSEQ multiplex PCR. From that table come the V and J calls and clone size; the DNA was used to work out D and trimming. The sample lists about 200,000 clones, around four fifths occurring once. Only a few counts were recorded for this clone. Compared with germline, one end of the junction differs, possibly owing to a read error.

Sequencing was performed on PBMCs or T cells enriched from blood (not recorded which). The TCR originated in a man aged 40-55 years who had recovered from COVID-19. The chain carries TRBV6-2 or TRBV6-3 and TRBJ2-3; no firm D call. Here the CDR3 DNA reads TGTGCCAGCAGTTACTCGGCAGAAACGCAGTATTTT. It codes for CASSYSAETQYF.